These 27 T cell receptor beta chains were all obtained from the same sample, sequenced in a study of shared clonotypes between healthy human individuals. TCRdb's copy holds only in-frame clones and misses some; the assay was immunoSEQ multiplex PCR. The sample yields about 2.2 million clones, 85% to 95% seen once. As defined, naive CD8 cells were CD45RO-negative and positively selected for CCR7, with terminally differentiated effector memory CD45RA+ cells excluded. Sequencing was done on a sample of naive CD8+ T cells from PBMCs. The receptors here all came from a man aged 18 to 30 in good health. Some clones in this sample may be carry-over from other donors' samples.

V usage is TRBV27 and J usage is TRBJ2-7, with 9 bases matching TRBD1. The CDR3 totals 14 residues. CDR1 is MNHEY, CDR2 SMNVEV, per germline (reference sequence). V dropped 3 bases and J dropped 6; count of bases not matched to a gene: 6. DNA for the CDR3: TGTGCCAGCAGTTTGGACAGGGGCTCGGGCGAGCAGTACTTC. This gives the protein CASSLDRGSGEQYF.

This clone has only one observation. The gene calls are TRBV4-1 and TRBJ2-7, with 9 bases fitting TRBD1. The CDR3 totals 15 residues. Germline V gives CDR1 MGHRA, CDR2 YSYEKL. V lost 1 base to trimming and J lost 5 bases; unmatched junction nucleotides: 6. CDR3 residues: CASSQGQGEVHEQYF. CDR3 nucleotide sequence: TGCGCCAGCAGCCAAGGACAGGGGGAAGTCCACGAGCAGTACTTC.

The chain has TRBV4-1 and TRBJ2-3; possible D gene TRBD2, 6 bases. Germline assignment: CDR1 MGHRA and CDR2 YSYEKL. The CDR3 runs to 17 residues. V was clipped by 1 base and J by 2 bases, with 16 bases between them. CDR3 residues: CASSQGTEGPDTDTQYF. The CDR3 DNA is TGCGCCAGCAGCCAAGGGACGGAGGGCCCTGACACAGATACGCAGTATTTT.

This clone was detected only a few times. The identical CDR3 is also encoded by other nucleotide sequences in the sample. The chain combines TRBV5-4 with TRBJ2-7; a possible D gene is TRBD2 (6 bases). Germline V gives CDR1 SGHNT, CDR2 YYREEE (reference sequence). V lost 4 bases and J lost 4, with 9 bases in between. The length of the CDR3 is 12 residues. The CDR3 bases are TGTGCCAGCAGCCCCGGGGGATACGAGCAGTACTTC. As protein: CASSPGGYEQYF. The full variable domain, rest sourced from reference TRBV5-4 and TRBJ2-7, is ETGVTQSPTHLIKTRGQQVTLRCSSQSGHNTVSWYQQALGQGPQFIFQYYREEENGRGNFPPRFSGLQFPNYSSELNVNALELDDSALYLCASSPGGYEQYFGPGTRLTVT.

The rearrangement joins TRBV6-6 to TRBJ2-5; either TRBD1 or TRBD2 may supply D (5 bases each). V was trimmed by 0 bases and J by 3 bases, leaving 8 bases between them. The CDR3 runs to 14 residues. CDR1 MNHNY and CDR2 SVGAGI come from the germline V gene (reference sequence). CDR3 loop: CASSYSGTEETQYF. CDR3 DNA sequence: TGTGCCAGCAGTTACTCTGGGACGGAAGAGACCCAGTACTTC.

The J gene is TRBJ1-5, the V gene TRBV6-4; 7 positions agree with TRBD1. The germline V gene encodes CDR1 MRHNA and CDR2 SNTAGT. The V gene end was trimmed by 6 bases and the J gene end by 7 bases; junction bases not matched to a gene: 6. This CDR3 has 13 residues. The CDR3 here is CASRDREGQPQHF. The CDR3 nucleotides are TGTGCCAGCAGAGACAGGGAAGGACAGCCCCAGCATTTT.

CDR3 protein: CASSQENRGLGYGYTF. The DNA for the CDR3 is TGCGCCAGCAGCCAAGAAAACAGGGGGCTTGGCTATGGCTACACCTTC. V usage is TRBV4-1 and J usage is TRBJ1-2; TRBD1 aligns across 9 bases. V lost 0 bases, J lost 4 bases, and 6 bases stayed unmatched. CDR3 length equals 16 residues. The V gene's germline CDR1 is MGHRA and CDR2 YSYEKL.

As regards this clone: Other DNA sequences in the sample encode the same CDR3. The rearrangement uses TRBV5-1 and TRBJ2-1, with 7 positions matching TRBD2. The CDR3 totals 13 residues. V lost 5 bases to trimming and J lost 4 bases; unmatched junction nucleotides: 3. Germline V gene lookup returns CDR1 SGHRS and CDR2 YFSETQ. CDR3 in amino acids: CASSPGGYNEQFF. The CDR3 DNA follows: TGCGCCAGCAGTCCCGGGGGGTACAATGAGCAGTTCTTC.

V and J are TRBV7-9 and TRBJ2-1; D is ambiguous. This CDR3 contains 13 residues. The V gene's germline CDR1 is SEHNR and CDR2 FQNEAQ (reference sequence). Deletions cut 1 base from V and 4 bases from J, with 5 bases between. In nucleotides, the CDR3 is TGTGCCAGCAGCTTAGTCAGGTACAATGAGCAGTTCTTC. It is translated as CASSLVRYNEQFF.

About this clone itself: At the DNA level, this CDR3 is encoded by other sequences in the same sample as well. CDR3 bases: TGTGCCAGCAGTTTAGGGTCGAACACCGGGGAGCTGTTTTTT. This translates into CASSLGSNTGELFF. This rearrangement joins TRBV28 to TRBJ2-2; the D is unclear. Germline V lookup: CDR1 MDHEN, CDR2 SYDVKM. Trimming cost V 2 bases and J 0 bases, with 4 bases left between them. CDR3 size: 14 residues.

The CDR3: CASSFSDGGWYEQYF. CDR3 sequence (DNA): TGTGCCAGCAGTTTTAGCGATGGAGGGTGGTACGAGCAGTACTTC. The genes are TRBV27 and TRBJ2-7; TRBD2 might be the D (6 bases). V shed 3 bases and J shed 4 bases, with 16 bases lying between them. This CDR3 has 15 amino acids. Germline V gene lookup returns CDR1 MNHEY and CDR2 SMNVEV (reference sequence).

The genes are TRBV27 and TRBJ2-3; tentative D call: TRBD1 (6 bases). V gave up 2 bases and J gave up 1 base, with 10 bases separating them. Germline V gene data show CDR1 as MNHEY and CDR2 as SMNVEV (reference sequence). This CDR3 is built from 15 residues. The CDR3 nucleotides read TGTGCCAGCAGTTTACGGCCAGGGGGCACAGATACGCAGTATTTT. It encodes CASSLRPGGTDTQYF.

The V and J genes are TRBV4-2 and TRBJ1-1; 7 bases match TRBD1. Germline V gene sequence: CDR1 LGHNA, CDR2 YNFKEQ. The CDR3 spans 15 residues. J lost 1 base, V lost 3 bases, and 5 bases had no gene match. The CDR3 bases are TGTGCCAGCAGCCAGCACCGACAGGGGAACACTGAAGCTTTCTTT. Amino acids: CASSQHRQGNTEAFF.

The chain's CDR3 is CASSHNLNSNQPQHF. In DNA form, the CDR3 reads TGTGCCAGCAGTCATAACCTGAATAGCAATCAGCCCCAGCATTTT. The chain joins TRBV7-8 to TRBJ1-5; no clear D. Germline CDR1 SGHVS, CDR2 FQNEAQ. The V end was cut by 6 bases, the J end by 0 bases, with 12 bases between. The CDR3 has 15 amino acids.

Details on this clone: Other DNA sequences from this sample encode an identical CDR3 as well. This sequence joins TRBV7-9 and TRBJ2-7, with no clear D. The CDR3 runs to 13 residues. V shed 4 bases and J shed 0 bases, with 7 bases lying between them. Germline values: CDR1 SEHNR, CDR2 FQNEAQ (reference sequence). CDR3: CASSSTASYEQYF. DNA for the CDR3: TGTGCCAGCAGCTCGACGGCCTCCTACGAGCAGTACTTC.

This clone was seen a few times. This chain uses TRBV10-3 with TRBJ2-2, with no clear D. From germline, CDR1 is ENHRY and CDR2 SYGVKD. V dropped 0 bases and J dropped 1 base, with 0 bases sitting between them. The CDR3 totals 13 residues. The CDR3 region has the DNA TGTGCCATCAGTGAGTCGAACACCGGGGAGCTGTTTTTT. It yields the protein CAISESNTGELFF.

Of note for this clone: The sample contains more than one DNA sequence encoding this CDR3. The V call is TRBV11-2, the J call TRBJ2-7; no firm D call. The CDR3 runs to 14 residues. The germline V gene has CDR1 SGHAT and CDR2 FQNNGV. V lost 1 base to trimming and J lost 0 bases, with 7 bases between them. The CDR3 DNA sequence: TGTGCCAGCAGCTTAGTTGGGTCCTCCTACGAGCAGTACTTC. Its translation: CASSLVGSSYEQYF.

The chain has TRBV28 and TRBJ1-5; no reliable D call. The length of the CDR3 is 18 residues. Trimming removed 5 bases from V and 0 bases from J, with 20 bases in between. Per germline, CDR1 MDHEN and CDR2 SYDVKM. The CDR3 spells CASSSPGSRYYSNQPQHF. The CDR3 nucleotides are TGTGCCAGCAGTAGTCCAGGTTCTAGATACTATAGCAATCAGCCCCAGCATTTT.

The rearrangement uses TRBV29-1 and TRBJ2-1; D is perhaps TRBD1 (5 bases). Trimming pared 7 bases from V and 5 bases from J, leaving 12 bases between. Germline V gene lookup returns CDR1 SQVTM and CDR2 ANQGSEA. This CDR3 spans 12 amino acids. The CDR3 region has the DNA TGCAGCGCTAGGGGTGCAAACAATGAGCAGTTCTTC. Translating gives CSARGANNEQFF.

The chain links TRBV2 to TRBJ2-3; 13 bases are a match to TRBD2. V lost 9 bases, J lost 5 bases, and 5 bases stayed unmatched. The CDR3 runs 14 residues. The germline V gene encodes CDR1 SNHLY and CDR2 FYNNEI. In nucleotides, the CDR3 is TGTGCCAGTGGGGGACTAGCGGGAATAGATACGCAGTATTTT. Translation: CASGGLAGIDTQYF.

V is TRBV27 and J is TRBJ2-7; a weak D match, TRBD2 (6 bases). The CDR3 is made up of 16 amino acids. Trimming stripped 4 bases from V and 1 base from J, with 17 bases between. The germline CDR1 and CDR2 sequences are MNHEY and SMNVEV (reference sequence). This chain's CDR3 is CASSSLHAGPSYEQYF. The CDR3, as DNA: TGTGCCAGCAGTTCGTTACATGCGGGACCTTCCTACGAGCAGTACTTC.

The chain is built from TRBV28 and TRBJ1-5; D not resolved. The germline V gene encodes CDR1 MDHEN and CDR2 SYDVKM. Between the trimmed V and J ends, which lost 3 bases and 10 bases, there was a span of 7 bases. The CDR3 runs to 11 residues. The CDR3 DNA sequence: TGTGCCAGCAGTTTTGCAGAACCCCAGCATTTT. Amino acids: CASSFAEPQHF.

The chain has TRBV18 and TRBJ2-3; D might be TRBD1 (5 bases). Germline values: CDR1 KGHSH, CDR2 LQKENI. The CDR3 contains 15 residues. Between the trimmed V and J ends, which lost 2 bases and 1 base, there was a span of 10 bases. CDR3: CASSPRGNGTDTQYF. In DNA, the CDR3 is TGTGCCAGCTCACCAAGGGGAAATGGCACAGATACGCAGTATTTT.

Remarks on this clone: Different DNA sequences within this sample yield the same CDR3. The rearrangement links TRBV6-5 to TRBJ2-7; D remains ambiguous. Trimming shortened V by 3 bases and J by 1 base, and 10 bases separated the two germline ends. The CDR3 runs 14 residues. Germline loops: CDR1 MNHEY, CDR2 SVGAGI. The CDR3 DNA is TGTGCCAGCAGTTATTCGGCAGATTCCTACGAGCAGTACTTC. It specifies CASSYSADSYEQYF.

About this clone: The sample carries other DNA sequences with the same CDR3. This chain's CDR3 is CASSQDAETGELFF. The CDR3 DNA reads TGCGCCAGCAGCCAAGACGCGGAGACCGGGGAGCTGTTTTTT. The chain recombines TRBV4-1 with TRBJ2-2; the D is unclear. With 0 bases removed from V and 5 bases from J, the gap between germline ends came to 7 bases. CDR3 size: 14 residues. In germline, CDR1 is MGHRA, CDR2 YSYEKL.

The gene calls are TRBV7-9 and TRBJ2-7, with 7 bases that match TRBD1. This CDR3 comprises 14 residues. The J segment lost 2 bases and the V segment lost 5 bases, leaving 6 bases of the junction unmatched. The germline V gene has CDR1 SEHNR and CDR2 FQNEAQ (reference sequence). CDR3 region: CASSTRDRPYEQYF. The CDR3 DNA sequence: TGTGCCAGCAGCACCCGGGACAGACCCTACGAGCAGTACTTC.

The V gene is TRBV11-2, the J gene TRBJ2-7; D perhaps matches TRBD1 (6 bases). Germline-derived CDR1 and CDR2 are SGHAT and FQNNGV. The V and J ends lost 5 bases and 4 bases respectively, with 12 bases between them. This CDR3 region has 13 residues. The CDR3 loop is CASSPRTVYEQYF. The DNA of the CDR3 is TGTGCCAGCAGCCCCCGGACAGTATACGAGCAGTACTTC.